Below are 21 T cell receptor beta chains sequenced from a single sample in a study of human T cells and chemical hapten exposure. TCRdb itself ran the RACE reads through MiXCR, one entry per CDR3 protein. The table lists 280,000 or so distinct CDR3 sequences, just under 8% of them singletons. Regarding time point: pre-sensitization, week 0. As to treatment: therapeutic diphenylcyclopropenone sensitization with weekly scalp DPC. The sample here was whole blood, taken in connection with sensitization to the hapten diphenylcyclopropenone (DPC). The receptors come from a man younger than 35 with alopecia areata. Some clones in this sample may be carry-over from other donors' samples.

The V and J genes are TRBV20-1 and TRBJ1-6; D not certain. In germline, CDR1 is DFQATT, CDR2 SNEGSKA (reference sequence). V lost 1 base to trimming and J lost 10 bases, with 14 bases between them. This CDR3 has 14 amino acids. The CDR3 region is CSARGSQLRSPLHF. Here the CDR3 DNA reads TGCAGTGCTAGAGGCAGCCAGTTACGCTCACCCCTCCACTTT.

The V call is TRBV20-1, the J call TRBJ1-2, with 7 bases that match TRBD1. J was trimmed by 2 bases and V by 3 bases; bases with no gene match: 6. Per the germline V gene, CDR1 is DFQATT and CDR2 is SNEGSKA (reference sequence). The CDR3 length is 14 residues. CDR3 region: CSARGMGQNYGYTF. In DNA form, the CDR3 reads TGCAGTGCTAGGGGGATGGGACAGAACTATGGCTACACCTTC.

This clonotype has only a few counts. V gene TRBV10-2 combines with J gene TRBJ2-7, with D maybe TRBD2 (7 bases). Trimming removed 0 bases from V and 7 bases from J, with 19 bases in between. CDR1 and CDR2 (germline): WSHSY, SAAADI. This CDR3 region has 16 residues. CDR3 sequence: CASSESGGAVSTEQYF. CDR3 DNA sequence: TGCGCCAGCAGTGAGTCAGGGGGGGCAGTATCTACGGAGCAGTACTTC.

This clonotype occurred a few times. The V and J genes are TRBV6-2 or TRBV6-3 and TRBJ1-5; a possible D gene is TRBD1 (5 bases). V dropped 8 bases and J dropped 0 bases, with 14 bases sitting between them. This CDR3 region has 15 residues. Germline V CDR1 and CDR2: MNHEY, SVGEGT. CDR3 amino acids: CASVQRGDSNQPQHF. The CDR3 region has the DNA TGTGCCAGCGTACAACGGGGGGATAGCAATCAGCCCCAGCATTTT.

This clonotype was observed at least ten times. The chain uses TRBV4-1 and TRBJ2-7; 12 bases align to TRBD2. Germline V gene sequence: CDR1 MGHRA, CDR2 YSYEKL. V was clipped by 1 base and J by 2 bases; unmatched bases: 0. The CDR3 spans 15 residues. The CDR3 sequence: CASSQGLAGAYEQYV. CDR3 nucleotide sequence: TGCGCCAGCAGCCAAGGACTAGCGGGGGCCTACGAGCAGTACGTC.

This clonotype appeared once. An end of the junction differs from the germline gene, which may be a read error. This sequence joins TRBV5-1 and TRBJ2-3, with 16 nucleotides matching TRBD2. Per germline, CDR1 SGHRS and CDR2 YFSETQ. The CDR3 is 17 residues long. This CDR3 reads CASSSGTSGGASDTQYF. In nucleotides, the CDR3 is TGCGCTAGCAGCTCCGGGACTAGCGGGGGGGCTTCAGATACGCAGTATTTT. Full variable domain (remainder filled in from reference TRBV5-1 and TRBJ2-3): KAGVTQTPRYLIKTRGQQVTLSCSPISGHRSVSWYQQTPGQGLQFLFEYFSETQRNKGNFPGRFSGRQFSNSRSEMNVSTLELGDSALYLCASSSGTSGGASDTQYFGPGTRLTVL.

The genes are TRBV3-1 and TRBJ2-2; D not certain. Germline V gene lookup returns CDR1 LGHDT and CDR2 YNNKEL (reference sequence). The CDR3 is 16 amino acids. The V and J ends lost 1 base and 2 bases respectively, with 11 bases between them. The DNA of the CDR3 is TGTGCCAGCAGCCAAGCGGAACCACTAAACACCGGGGAGCTGTTTTTT. It translates to CASSQAEPLNTGELFF.

This clonotype showed up just a few times. The CDR3 is CASSQPSGSSGNTIYF. The CDR3 bases are TGCGCCAGCAGCCAACCTTCAGGGAGCTCTGGAAACACCATATATTTT. The chain links TRBV4-1 to TRBJ1-3; TRBD1 is a possible D gene (5 bases). V shed 2 bases and J shed 0 bases, with 11 bases lying between them. Germline loops: CDR1 MGHRA, CDR2 YSYEKL. The CDR3 has 16 residues.

The rearrangement joins TRBV29-1 to TRBJ2-6; D is possibly TRBD1 (5 bases). The germline V gene encodes CDR1 SQVTM and CDR2 ANQGSEA. V lost 7 bases and J 2 bases, leaving 18 bases between the germline ends. The CDR3 covers 16 residues. The CDR3 region is CSALRQQNAGANVLTF. The CDR3 coding sequence is TGCAGCGCGCTGAGACAGCAGAATGCTGGGGCCAACGTCCTGACTTTC.

This clonotype was seen a handful of times. The chain has TRBV5-6 and TRBJ1-5; 9 bases agree with TRBD1. Per germline, CDR1 SGHDT and CDR2 YYEEEE. The CDR3 has 17 amino acids. The V and J ends lost 0 bases and 1 base, in that order; junction bases with no gene match: 5. Here the CDR3 reads CASSLGGQGFSNQPQHF. The CDR3 DNA follows: TGTGCCAGCAGCTTGGGGGGACAGGGTTTCAGCAATCAGCCCCAGCATTTT.

This clonotype was counted between two and nine times. The chain combines TRBV15 with TRBJ2-7; no reliable D call. The CDR3 extends over 12 amino acids. The V end lost 1 base, the J end lost 4 bases, and 5 bases lay between the germline ends. CDR1 and CDR2 from the germline V gene are LNHNV and YYDKDF (reference sequence). CDR3 residues: CATSRGGYEQYF. In nucleotides, the CDR3 is TGTGCCACCAGCAGAGGTGGATACGAGCAGTACTTC.

V gene TRBV6-2 or TRBV6-3 combines with J gene TRBJ2-1, with D unclear. The CDR3 is 14 amino acids. Trimming removed 6 bases from V and 2 bases from J, with 11 bases in between. The germline V gene encodes CDR1 MNHEY and CDR2 SVGEGT. CDR3 loop: CASRTWRTYNEQFF. The CDR3 DNA is TGTGCCAGCAGGACATGGCGCACCTACAATGAGCAGTTCTTC.

The chain combines TRBV7-9 with TRBJ1-4; D might be TRBD1 (5 bases). Germline CDR1 SEHNR, CDR2 FQNEAQ (reference sequence). Trimming cost V 2 bases and J 8 bases, with 15 bases left between them. This CDR3 comprises 15 residues. CDR3 region: CASSLSRGSGEKLFF. CDR3 in DNA: TGTGCCAGCAGCTTATCGAGGGGATCTGGGGAAAAACTGTTTTTT.

Worth noting for this clonotype: This may be a read error: a much more frequent sequence differs by one nucleotide. This chain joins TRBV6-1 and TRBJ1-3; D ambiguous. This CDR3 has 14 residues. Looked up from germline, CDR1 is MNHNS and CDR2 is SASEGT. CDR3 DNA sequence: TGTGCCGTACCAAACATGAGCTCTGGAATCACCATATATTTT. Its translation is CAVPNMSSGITIYF.

The chain recombines TRBV4-2 with TRBJ2-3; D is uncertain. CDR3 size: 15 residues. Germline CDR1 LGHNA, CDR2 YNFKEQ. With 0 bases removed from V and 4 bases from J, the gap between germline ends came to 11 bases. Here the CDR3 DNA reads TGTGCCAGCAGCCAAGAGTTGCCTCCCCCAGATACGCAGTATTTT. Encoded protein: CASSQELPPPDTQYF.

Only a few counts were recorded for this clonotype. The chain combines TRBV5-1 with TRBJ1-1, with a tentative D call TRBD1 (6 bases). The CDR3 has 15 amino acids. V lost 2 bases, J lost 10 bases, and 21 bases lay in between. Germline V CDR1 and CDR2: SGHRS, YFSETQ. The CDR3 DNA is TGCGCCAGCAGCTTTTCCGGGACAAGGGTTCGAGGAGCTTTCTTT. Residues: CASSFSGTRVRGAFF.

This clonotype was found once. The rearrangement links TRBV7-2 to TRBJ2-3; 10 bases match TRBD2. The V and J ends lost 5 bases and 2 bases, in that order; junction bases with no gene match: 7. The CDR3 consists of 16 residues. Germline lookup yields CDR1 SGHTA and CDR2 FQGNSA. CDR3 nucleotide sequence: TGTGCCAGCAGCGCACAAACTAGCGGGGACACAGATACGCAGTATTTT. Translation gives CASSAQTSGDTDTQYF.

This clonotype was recorded a few times. This chain joins TRBV10-3 and TRBJ1-2, with 12 positions matching TRBD1. This CDR3 contains 13 residues. V dropped 10 bases and J dropped 7; count of bases not matched to a gene: 7. CDR1 and CDR2 from the germline V gene are ENHRY and SYGVKD. CDR3 in amino acids: CATTGQGASGYTF. DNA for the CDR3: TGTGCCACCACGGGACAGGGGGCCAGTGGCTACACCTTC.

This clonotype was seen many times. V usage is TRBV4-3 and J usage is TRBJ2-7, with TRBD2 matching over 7 bases. V was pared by 8 bases and J by 4 bases, with 8 bases of the junction left unmatched. This CDR3 contains 13 residues. Germline CDR1 is LGHNA and CDR2 is YSLEER. The CDR3 region has the DNA TGCGCCAGCTATGTGCGGGGGTTATACGAGCAGTACGTC. This codes for CASYVRGLYEQYV.

This clonotype was seen many times. V is TRBV29-1 and J is TRBJ2-2; D is ambiguous. V shed 6 bases and J shed 1 base, with 9 bases lying between them. The germline V gene encodes CDR1 SQVTM and CDR2 ANQGSEA. There are 13 residues in the CDR3. The CDR3 reads CSVPRKNTGELFF. The DNA for the CDR3 is TGCAGCGTCCCAAGGAAGAACACCGGGGAGCTGTTTTTT.

This clonotype was detected only a few times. V gene TRBV7-8 combines with J gene TRBJ2-3; the match to TRBD1 covers 9 bases. V was clipped by 5 bases and J by 3 bases; unmatched bases: 6. Germline V gives CDR1 SGHVS, CDR2 FQNEAQ. This CDR3 spans 15 amino acids. CDR3 in DNA: TGTGCCAGCAGCCCACAGGGGGCTGGGACAGATACGCAGTATTTT. Amino acids: CASSPQGAGTDTQYF.